These 31 T cell receptor beta chains came from one sample sequenced in a study of cytomegalovirus exposure and HLA in healthy donors (dated by TCRdb to about 2017). The library was obtained by the immunoSEQ multiplex PCR assay. Held by TCRdb, this immuneACCESS table contains in-frame sequences only and omits some clones. Under half of the omission traces to an unresolved V gene where checked; the cause of the rest is unknown. In all, the sample holds about 100,000 clones, and approximately 94% of those were seen once. Of the sample, roughly 0.9% falls within the top ten clones. The sequenced sample consisted of PBMCs. The receptor set was obtained from a young woman in good health and CMV-seronegative.

The rearrangement joins TRBV19 to TRBJ1-3; D is unresolved. V lost 7 bases, J lost 3 bases, and 13 bases lay in between. The CDR3 runs 14 residues. Germline V CDR1 and CDR2: LNHDA, SQIVND (reference sequence). As DNA, the CDR3 is TGTGCCAGTACCTTCCCTGGCGGTGGAAACACCATATATTTT. It translates to CASTFPGGGNTIYF.

The chain employs TRBV7-8 and TRBJ2-5; D gene unclear. The V end was cut by 6 bases, the J end by 4 bases, with 12 bases between. The CDR3 runs 13 residues. The germline V gene encodes CDR1 SGHVS and CDR2 FQNEAQ. CDR3 residues: CASSLLMRETQYF. CDR3 DNA: TGTGCCAGCAGTCTCTTAATGCGAGAGACCCAGTACTTC.

The rearrangement links TRBV15 to TRBJ2-3, with 9 positions matching TRBD2. Trimming at V came to 0 bases and at J to 1 base, leaving 8 bases not matched to a gene. There are 18 residues in the CDR3. Germline values: CDR1 LNHNV, CDR2 YYDKDF (reference sequence). As DNA, the CDR3 is TGTGCCACCAGCAGAGACTTTCGGGTAGCGGGGGGCACAGATACGCAGTATTTT. Protein: CATSRDFRVAGGTDTQYF.

The chain recombines TRBV19 with TRBJ2-7; tentative D call: TRBD1 (5 bases). CDR1 and CDR2 from the germline V gene are LNHDA and SQIVND (reference sequence). Trimming shortened V by 0 bases and J by 5 bases, and 17 bases separated the two germline ends. This CDR3 has 16 residues. The CDR3 DNA reads TGTGCCAGTAGTATAGATCAGGGCGCGGTCTTCGACGAGCAGTACTTC. This translates into CASSIDQGAVFDEQYF. Full variable domain (missing parts from reference TRBV19 and TRBJ2-7): DGGITQSPKYLFRKEGQNVTLSCEQNLNHDAMYWYRQDPGQGLRLIYYSQIVNDFQKGDIAEGYSVSREKKESFPLTVTSAQKNPTAFYLCASSIDQGAVFDEQYFGPGTRLTVT.

V gene TRBV15 combines with J gene TRBJ2-7; a possible D gene is TRBD1 (6 bases). The V end lost 6 bases, the J end lost 0 bases, and 15 bases lay between the germline ends. The CDR3 is 15 amino acids. The V gene's germline CDR1 is LNHNV and CDR2 YYDKDF (reference sequence). The CDR3 loop is CATRPTGQSSYEQYF. The DNA of the CDR3 is TGTGCCACCAGACCCACAGGGCAAAGCTCCTACGAGCAGTACTTC.

J is TRBJ1-2 and V is TRBV29-1; 8 positions match TRBD1. Germline CDR1 reads SQVTM; CDR2 reads ANQGSEA. The CDR3 runs 13 residues. Germline trimming cut 3 bases from V and 4 bases from J; bases unmatched to any gene: 4. For the CDR3, the DNA is TGCAGCGTTGACTGGACAGGGATCTATGGCTACACCTTC. It translates to CSVDWTGIYGYTF.

In this sample, this clone turned up once. The V and J genes are TRBV7-2 and TRBJ1-5; D may be TRBD1 (6 bases). The CDR3 loop spans 14 amino acids. Germline CDR1 is SGHTA and CDR2 is FQGNSA. Trimming stripped 5 bases from V and 7 bases from J, with 15 bases between. The CDR3: CASSTSGVGQPQHF. The CDR3 DNA sequence: TGTGCCAGCAGCACTTCAGGGGTAGGGCAGCCCCAGCATTTT.

This chain uses TRBV11-2 with TRBJ1-1, with 8 bases aligning to TRBD1. The CDR3 has 15 amino acids. After removal of 5 bases from V and 0 bases from J, the junction contained 5 bases not matched to a gene. Germline CDR1 reads SGHAT; CDR2 reads FQNNGV. As DNA, the CDR3 is TGTGCCAGCAGCACCCGACAGGGGATGAACACTGAAGCTTTCTTT. This sequence encodes CASSTRQGMNTEAFF.

The genes are TRBV4-3 and TRBJ1-1; D is possibly TRBD1 (5 bases). From germline, CDR1 is LGHNA and CDR2 YSLEER. This CDR3 has 15 residues. Trimming pared 1 base from V and 6 bases from J, leaving 15 bases between. The CDR3 DNA reads as TGCGCCAGCAGCCAAGTCATCGGTCGGGGGGCTGAAGCTTTCTTT. It yields the protein CASSQVIGRGAEAFF.

The chain is built from TRBV2 and TRBJ2-7; 14 bases align to TRBD2. Trimming cost V 0 bases and J 3 bases; bases outside gene matches: 1. This CDR3 contains 16 residues. Germline CDR1 SNHLY, CDR2 FYNNEI. This CDR3 is CASSEAGTSGSYEQYF. The CDR3 DNA reads as TGTGCCAGCAGTGAAGCGGGGACTAGCGGGAGCTACGAGCAGTACTTC.

The rearrangement uses TRBV19 and TRBJ2-7; 12 nucleotides agree with TRBD1. The CDR3 consists of 16 residues. Germline V gene sequence: CDR1 LNHDA, CDR2 SQIVND (reference sequence). V dropped 5 bases and J dropped 3; count of bases not matched to a gene: 8. In DNA, the CDR3 is TGTGCCAGTAGTCCCATGGGGACAGGGGGCATCTACGAGCAGTACTTC. Translation gives CASSPMGTGGIYEQYF.

V usage is TRBV18 and J usage is TRBJ2-7; 13 bases map to TRBD2. J gave up 5 bases and V 4 bases, and 14 bases lay outside the gene matches. This CDR3 has 18 amino acids. Per the germline V gene, CDR1 is KGHSH and CDR2 is LQKENI. CDR3 bases: TGTGCCAGCTCACGATCAATTGGACTAGCGGGAGACCGGAACGAGCAGTACTTC. It yields the protein CASSRSIGLAGDRNEQYF.

V is TRBV4-1 and J is TRBJ2-5; D is perhaps TRBD2 (5 bases). The tail of the sequence fits TRBJ2-7 better, so the J call may be wrong. Germline V gene sequence: CDR1 MGHRA, CDR2 YSYEKL. This CDR3 is 15 amino acids long. CDR3 DNA: TGCGCCAGCAGCCACAGGTCTTCGGGGTCCTACGAGCAGTACTTC. Its translation: CASSHRSSGSYEQYF.

With regard to this clone: Other DNA sequences within the sample encode an identical CDR3. The chain links TRBV7-8 to TRBJ2-3; 13 bases are a match to TRBD2. CDR1 and CDR2 from the germline V gene are SGHVS and FQNEAQ. This CDR3 region has 16 residues. After removal of 4 bases from V and 3 bases from J, the junction contained 4 bases not matched to a gene. CDR3 nucleotides: TGTGCCAGCAGCTCCAGGACTAGCGGGGGAACAGATACGCAGTATTTT. Translation: CASSSRTSGGTDTQYF.

V is TRBV18 and J is TRBJ1-6; D may be TRBD1 (5 bases). Looked up from germline, CDR1 is KGHSH and CDR2 is LQKENI. V was trimmed by 3 bases and J by 7 bases, leaving 13 bases between them. The CDR3 length is 15 residues. CDR3: CASSPNGATNSPLHF. CDR3 coding DNA: TGTGCCAGCTCACCCAATGGGGCAACGAATTCACCCCTCCACTTT.

The rearrangement joins TRBV9 to TRBJ2-4, with 7 bases matching TRBD1. Germline CDR1 and CDR2: SGDLS and YYNGEE. V shed 0 bases and J 3 bases; nucleotides not matched to a gene: 3. There are 15 residues in the CDR3. CDR3 nucleotides: TGTGCCAGCAGCGTAGCTGCAGGGGGCAAAAACATTCAGTACTTC. Its translation: CASSVAAGGKNIQYF.

The rearrangement uses TRBV6-1 and TRBJ2-7; TRBD1 agrees at 10 bases. The CDR3 contains 14 residues. Germline V CDR1 and CDR2: MNHNS, SASEGT. V was clipped by 8 bases and J by 3 bases; unmatched bases: 7. CDR3 bases: TGTGCCAGCCAAGGCCGGGACAGGGGCTACGAGCAGTACTTC. This translates into CASQGRDRGYEQYF.

CDR3 protein: CASKRGGNTEAFF. CDR3 nucleotides: TGTGCCAGCAAAAGGGGGGGAAACACTGAAGCTTTCTTT. The chain couples TRBV25-1 to TRBJ1-1; D might be TRBD1 (6 bases). The CDR3 spans 13 residues. Germline V lookup: CDR1 MGHDK, CDR2 SYGVNS. V gave up 7 bases and J gave up 2 bases, with 11 bases separating them. Using reference TRBV25-1 and TRBJ1-1 for the parts outside the CDR3, the full variable domain is EADIYQTPRYLVIGTGKKITLECSQTMGHDKMYWYQQDPGMELHLIHYSYGVNSTEKGDLSSESTVSRIRTEHFPLTLESARPSHTSQYLCASKRGGNTEAFFGQGTRLTVV.

The chain links TRBV30 to TRBJ2-3; unclear D gene. V was clipped by 3 bases and J by 4 bases, with 8 bases between them. This CDR3 spans 12 amino acids. The germline gives CDR1 GTSNPN, CDR2 SVGIG (reference sequence). CDR3 sequence reads: CAWRQNPDTQYF. The CDR3 DNA is TGTGCCTGGAGGCAGAACCCAGATACGCAGTATTTT.

This chain links TRBV6-5 with TRBJ1-2; 7 nucleotides line up with TRBD1. Trimming cost V 1 base and J 4 bases; bases outside gene matches: 9. The CDR3 is 16 residues long. Germline-derived CDR1 and CDR2 are MNHEY and SVGAGI. The CDR3 DNA reads as TGTGCCAGCAGTTACTTAACCGGGACAGCTGGCTATGGCTACACCTTC. Translating gives CASSYLTGTAGYGYTF.

The CDR3 sequence is CASSQGWGGAEQQYF. Written as DNA, the CDR3 is TGTGCCAGCAGCCAAGGTTGGGGGGGCGCGGAGCAGCAGTACTTC. The chain is built from TRBV14 and TRBJ2-7; D might be TRBD2 (7 bases). Germline CDR1 and CDR2: SGHDN and FVKESK. The CDR3 has 15 amino acids. Trimming pared 1 base from V and 8 bases from J, leaving 18 bases between.

The CDR3 DNA sequence: TGTGCCAGCAGCGTGGGGGGGACTGAAGCTTTCTTT. Translated, it gives CASSVGGTEAFF. The genes are TRBV9 and TRBJ1-1, with D possibly matching TRBD1 (5 bases). V shed 2 bases and J shed 5 bases, with 7 bases lying between them. The CDR3 runs to 12 residues. Germline V CDR1 and CDR2: SGDLS, YYNGEE.

The rearrangement joins TRBV6-1 to TRBJ2-3; the D gene is possibly TRBD2 (5 bases). From germline, CDR1 is MNHNS and CDR2 SASEGT. CDR3 length equals 15 residues. The V and J ends lost 2 bases and 4 bases respectively, with 13 bases between them. CDR3 bases: TGTGCCAGCAGTGAAACCCGGCTAGCAGCAGATACGCAGTATTTT. This sequence encodes CASSETRLAADTQYF.

The chain combines TRBV30 with TRBJ1-1, with D possibly matching TRBD1 (6 bases). Deletions cut 1 base from V and 3 bases from J, with 6 bases between. This CDR3 comprises 12 residues. Germline loops: CDR1 GTSNPN, CDR2 SVGIG (reference sequence). The CDR3 sequence is CAWSDRDTEAFF. As DNA, the CDR3 is TGTGCCTGGAGTGACAGGGACACTGAAGCTTTCTTT.

The genes are TRBV5-1 and TRBJ1-1; D is undetermined. This CDR3 is 12 amino acids long. Trimming took 2 bases from V and 4 from J, leaving 6 bases between them. Per the germline V gene, CDR1 is SGHRS and CDR2 is YFSETQ. The DNA for the CDR3 is TGCGCCAGCAGCTTCCCCAGCACTGAAGCTTTCTTT. Translated, it gives CASSFPSTEAFF.

The J gene is TRBJ1-2, the V gene TRBV4-1, with unresolved D. This CDR3 comprises 16 residues. V was shortened by 0 bases and J by 0 bases, with 11 bases between the two germline ends. Germline assignment: CDR1 MGHRA and CDR2 YSYEKL. For the CDR3, the DNA is TGCGCCAGCAGCCAAGAGTGGGCCAGCCCTAACTATGGCTACACCTTC. Its protein is CASSQEWASPNYGYTF.

The J gene is TRBJ2-7, the V gene TRBV4-1, with TRBD2 matching 8 bases. Germline lookup yields CDR1 MGHRA and CDR2 YSYEKL. V gave up 0 bases and J gave up 2 bases; unmatched junction bases: 9. This CDR3 comprises 17 residues. CDR3 sequence (DNA): TGCGCCAGCAGCCAAGATTTGGTCGGCGGGGGGCCCTACGAGCAGTACTTC. This sequence encodes CASSQDLVGGGPYEQYF.

This clone was found a few times. V and J are TRBV9 and TRBJ2-1; 7 positions match TRBD2. With 0 bases clipped from V and 6 bases from J, the junction kept 9 bases outside the gene matches. From germline, CDR1 is SGDLS and CDR2 YYNGEE. The CDR3 is made up of 16 amino acids. The DNA for the CDR3 is TGTGCCAGCAGCGTAGGGGGAGGGGCCAGCGGCAATGAGCAGTTCTTC. This sequence encodes CASSVGGGASGNEQFF.

The V gene is TRBV30, the J gene TRBJ2-1; possibly TRBD2 for D (6 bases). The CDR3 is 17 residues long. Germline CDR1 GTSNPN, CDR2 SVGIG (reference sequence). Trimming took off 3 bases at V and 4 bases at J, with 22 bases between the two ends. The CDR3 nucleotides read TGTGCCTGGAGCGCCATGGGGGGTTCGGGCTATTACAATGAGCAGTTCTTC. The encoded protein is CAWSAMGGSGYYNEQFF.

J is TRBJ2-7 and V is TRBV7-2, with D perhaps TRBD1 (6 bases). The germline V gene encodes CDR1 SGHTA and CDR2 FQGNSA. V lost 8 bases and J lost 3, with 8 bases in between. CDR3 length: 11 residues. The CDR3 bases are TGTGCCAGCCTACAGGGCTACGAGCAGTACTTC. Its translation is CASLQGYEQYF.

The chain combines TRBV19 with TRBJ1-2; 7 bases agree with TRBD1. From germline, CDR1 is LNHDA and CDR2 SQIVND (reference sequence). This CDR3 comprises 17 residues. Trimming took 5 bases from V and 8 from J; bases not matched to a gene: 20. CDR3 DNA: TGTGCCAGTAGTTTGCCCAGACAGGGCACTATAATGTACGGCTACACCTTC. Translated, it gives CASSLPRQGTIMYGYTF. Combining the CDR3 with reference TRBV19 and TRBJ1-2 gives the whole variable domain DGGITQSPKYLFRKEGQNVTLSCEQNLNHDAMYWYRQDPGQGLRLIYYSQIVNDFQKGDIAEGYSVSREKKESFPLTVTSAQKNPTAFYLCASSLPRQGTIMYGYTFGSGTRLTVV.